This T cell receptor (beta chain) was captured in a study of blood T cell repertoires in COVID-19. Across the whole study: PBMCs, B-cell-depleted T cells, or T cells provided the cDNA or gDNA that made up the material.

This CDR3 region has 15 residues. Germline V lookup: CDR1 LNHDA, CDR2 SQIVND (reference sequence). V was trimmed by 1 base and J by 3 bases, leaving 9 bases between them. Clones were sequenced by immunoSEQ multiplex PCR, and TCRdb holds only the in-frame ones, with some missing. The sample carries around 58,000 clones, 85% to 90% recorded once. This TCR derives from a woman aged 40 to 50 who had recovered from COVID-19. The J gene is TRBJ2-2, the V gene TRBV19; D may be TRBD1 (5 bases). The sequenced material came from PBMCs or T cells enriched from blood (not recorded which). The CDR3 nucleotides are TGTGCCAGTAGTATAGGCGGACAAGACACCGGGGAGCTGTTTTTT. Translation gives CASSIGGQDTGELFF.